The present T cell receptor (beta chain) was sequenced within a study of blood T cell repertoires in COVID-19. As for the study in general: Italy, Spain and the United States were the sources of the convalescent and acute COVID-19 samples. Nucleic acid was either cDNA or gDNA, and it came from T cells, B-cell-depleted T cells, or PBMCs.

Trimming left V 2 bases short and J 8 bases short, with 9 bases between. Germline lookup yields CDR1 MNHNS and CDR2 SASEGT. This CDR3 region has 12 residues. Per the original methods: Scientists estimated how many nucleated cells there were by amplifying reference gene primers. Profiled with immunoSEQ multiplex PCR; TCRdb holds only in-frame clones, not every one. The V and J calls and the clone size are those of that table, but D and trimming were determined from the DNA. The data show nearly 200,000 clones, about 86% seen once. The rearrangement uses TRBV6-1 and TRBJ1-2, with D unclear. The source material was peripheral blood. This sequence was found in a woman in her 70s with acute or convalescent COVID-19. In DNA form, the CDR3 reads TGTGCCAGCAGTGAACGGGTCGGAGGCTACACCTTC. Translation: CASSERVGGYTF.